These 23 T cell receptor beta chains were sequenced from one sample in a study of cytomegalovirus exposure and HLA in healthy donors. PCR amplification relied on 60 Vbeta primers (plus 13 Jbeta primers). Profiling relied on immunoSEQ multiplex PCR, and the TCRdb table lists in-frame clones only, not all of them. The table has 95,000 to 150,000 clones, about 81% seen once. Material for sequencing was PBMCs. The receptors derive from a middle-aged man in good health and CMV-seronegative.

This chain uses TRBV15 with TRBJ2-7, with D possibly TRBD1 on 6 matching bases. The CDR3 has 16 residues. V was cut by 6 bases and J by 1 base, with 19 bases left in between. The germline gives CDR1 LNHNV, CDR2 YYDKDF (reference sequence). Written as DNA, the CDR3 is TGTGCCACCAGTCGGAGTACAGGGCTGGGTTCCTACGAGCAGTACTTC. The encoded protein is CATSRSTGLGSYEQYF.

The V call is TRBV6-6, the J call TRBJ1-1; 9 nucleotides align to TRBD1. This CDR3 region has 15 residues. V shed 6 bases and J 1 base; nucleotides not matched to a gene: 6. The V gene's germline CDR1 is MNHNY and CDR2 SVGAGI (reference sequence). CDR3 in amino acids: CASSPGQGSNTEAFF. The CDR3 nucleotides are TGTGCCAGCAGCCCCGGACAGGGGTCGAACACTGAAGCTTTCTTT.

The chain has TRBV5-4 and TRBJ2-5, with TRBD1 matching over 12 bases. CDR1 and CDR2 (germline): SGHNT, YYREEE (reference sequence). Trimming cost V 7 bases and J 5 bases; bases outside gene matches: 3. This CDR3 contains 13 residues. The CDR3 region has the DNA TGTGCCAGCCGGGACAGGGGGCAGGAGACCCAGTACTTC. Its translation is CASRDRGQETQYF.

In its sample, this clone was seen a few times. The chain recombines TRBV2 with TRBJ1-2, with D perhaps TRBD1 (5 bases). Germline V gene lookup returns CDR1 SNHLY and CDR2 FYNNEI. The CDR3 contains 11 residues. V was shortened by 8 bases and J by 14 bases, with 18 bases between the two germline ends. CDR3 in DNA: TGTGCCAGCCCAGGCGGACAAGGGAAAACCTTC. This sequence encodes CASPGGQGKTF.

V is TRBV10-3 and J is TRBJ1-2, with D possibly being TRBD1 (6 bases). The CDR3 is 15 amino acids. V was cut by 8 bases and J by 7 bases, with 23 bases left in between. Looked up from germline, CDR1 is ENHRY and CDR2 is SYGVKD. The CDR3 spells CAIWTATEGQGGYTF. The CDR3 DNA follows: TGTGCCATCTGGACAGCCACCGAGGGACAAGGTGGCTACACCTTC.

J is TRBJ2-4 and V is TRBV6-5; 10 nucleotides agree with TRBD1. Germline CDR1 MNHEY, CDR2 SVGAGI. V lost 6 bases and J lost 13; bases outside the gene matches: 15. The CDR3 consists of 15 residues. CDR3 in amino acids: CASRFSSGTGVEQYF. The DNA of the CDR3 is TGTGCCAGCAGATTCAGTTCCGGGACAGGGGTCGAACAGTACTTC.

This chain joins TRBV18 and TRBJ2-1; perhaps TRBD1 as D (5 bases). V lost 2 bases to trimming and J lost 1 base, with 6 bases between them. The CDR3 length is 14 residues. CDR1 is KGHSH, CDR2 LQKENI, per germline. CDR3 DNA sequence: TGTGCCAGCTCACCAGACAGTTCCTACAATGAGCAGTTCTTC. It encodes CASSPDSSYNEQFF.

The V and J genes are TRBV4-1 and TRBJ1-1; the D is unclear. Per germline, CDR1 MGHRA and CDR2 YSYEKL. With 1 base removed from V and 1 base from J, the gap between germline ends came to 10 bases. CDR3 length equals 15 residues. DNA of the CDR3: TGCGCCAGCAGCCAAGGGTTGGGGAGGAACACTGAAGCTTTCTTT. It yields the protein CASSQGLGRNTEAFF.

V and J are TRBV11-2 and TRBJ2-3; D is perhaps TRBD2 (6 bases). V was shortened by 5 bases and J by 3 bases, with 18 bases between the two germline ends. Germline assignment: CDR1 SGHAT and CDR2 FQNNGV. This CDR3 region has 16 residues. CDR3 amino acids: CASSTGAGLQTDTQYF. The CDR3, as DNA: TGTGCCAGCAGCACGGGCGCGGGACTCCAAACAGATACGCAGTATTTT.

This clone appeared once. This chain's CDR3 is CASRTGGSTGELFF. In DNA, the CDR3 is TGTGCCAGCAGGACAGGGGGCTCTACCGGGGAGCTGTTTTTT. The chain has TRBV6-5 and TRBJ2-2; TRBD1 matches at 10 bases. V lost 6 bases and J lost 5; bases outside the gene matches: 3. In germline, CDR1 is MNHEY, CDR2 SVGAGI. The CDR3 contains 14 residues.

The chain uses TRBV29-1 and TRBJ2-3; D ambiguous. The CDR3 length is 11 residues. V was trimmed by 6 bases and J by 4 bases, leaving 8 bases between them. Germline-derived CDR1 and CDR2 are SQVTM and ANQGSEA. The chain's CDR3 is CSVHSPDTQYF. The CDR3 DNA follows: TGCAGCGTCCACTCCCCAGATACGCAGTATTTT.

The chain uses TRBV7-9 and TRBJ2-7, with TRBD1 matching 9 bases. The CDR3 is made up of 14 amino acids. The germline CDR1 and CDR2 sequences are SEHNR and FQNEAQ (reference sequence). The J segment lost 6 bases and the V segment lost 1 base, leaving 4 bases of the junction unmatched. The CDR3 sequence: CASSLGTGDLEQYF. DNA of the CDR3: TGTGCCAGCAGCTTAGGGACAGGGGATCTCGAGCAGTACTTC.

The chain has TRBV9 and TRBJ2-5; D is possibly TRBD1 (6 bases). Germline lookup yields CDR1 SGDLS and CDR2 YYNGEE. The CDR3 consists of 14 residues. V lost 0 bases, J lost 5 bases, and 11 bases lay in between. This CDR3 is CASSVGLQGETQYF. The CDR3 DNA reads as TGTGCCAGCAGCGTAGGTTTACAGGGTGAGACCCAGTACTTC.

The V and J genes are TRBV4-3 and TRBJ2-3; no definite D call. The germline V and J ends were trimmed by 0 bases and 6 bases, with 7 bases remaining between them. In germline, CDR1 is LGHNA, CDR2 YSLEER. The CDR3 has 13 residues. This chain's CDR3 is CASSQDPSDTQYF. In DNA form, the CDR3 reads TGCGCCAGCAGCCAAGATCCGAGCGATACGCAGTATTTT.

The chain recombines TRBV6-5 with TRBJ1-3, with D unclear. The V gene lost 0 bases and the J gene lost 0 bases, with 6 bases spanning the gap. Germline loops: CDR1 MNHEY, CDR2 SVGAGI. The CDR3 runs to 15 residues. CDR3 bases: TGTGCCAGCAGTTACTCGCGGGTCTCTGGAAACACCATATATTTT. Translation: CASSYSRVSGNTIYF.

The genes are TRBV2 and TRBJ2-1; D is ambiguous. Germline CDR1 reads SNHLY; CDR2 reads FYNNEI. Between the trimmed V and J ends, which lost 7 bases and 9 bases, there was a span of 10 bases. The CDR3 covers 11 residues. This CDR3 is CASKVASEQFF. CDR3 DNA sequence: TGTGCCAGCAAGGTAGCCAGTGAGCAGTTCTTC.

This chain connects TRBV7-2 to TRBJ2-7; 13 nucleotides agree with TRBD2. From germline, CDR1 is SGHTA and CDR2 FQGNSA. The junction had 2 bases not matched to a gene; V was cut back by 4 bases and J by 5 bases. This CDR3 comprises 14 residues. The CDR3 here is CASSSGLAGDEQYF. Here the CDR3 DNA reads TGTGCCAGCAGCTCAGGACTAGCGGGGGACGAGCAGTACTTC.

The chain has TRBV4-3 and TRBJ2-3; possible D gene TRBD2, 6 bases. V was shortened by 1 base and J by 2 bases, with 13 bases between the two germline ends. Germline V gene data show CDR1 as LGHNA and CDR2 as YSLEER. The CDR3 extends over 16 amino acids. The CDR3 is CASSQGRRGDTDTQYF. CDR3 in DNA: TGCGCCAGCAGCCAAGGTAGGAGGGGAGACACAGATACGCAGTATTTT.

Only one count was recorded for this clone. The gene calls are TRBV11-1 and TRBJ2-7; 12 bases line up with TRBD1. V was clipped by 1 base and J by 7 bases; unmatched bases: 8. The CDR3 has 16 residues. CDR1 and CDR2 (germline): SGHAT, FQDESV (reference sequence). The CDR3 spells CASSLGTGTGGFEQYF. The DNA of the CDR3 is TGTGCCAGCAGCTTAGGCACCGGGACAGGGGGCTTTGAGCAGTACTTC.

The V and J genes are TRBV5-1 and TRBJ1-3; no clear D. Trimming took 0 bases from V and 4 from J, leaving 14 bases between them. From germline, CDR1 is SGHRS and CDR2 YFSETQ. The CDR3 runs to 16 residues. CDR3 sequence reads: CASSLVGLELGNTIYF. The CDR3 coding sequence is TGCGCCAGCAGCTTGGTTGGCCTAGAGTTGGGAAACACCATATATTTT.

This clone showed up just a few times. The chain is built from TRBV11-3 and TRBJ1-2; unclear D gene. Germline loops: CDR1 SGHNT, CDR2 YENEEA. V was clipped by 3 bases and J by 1 base, with 6 bases between them. The length of the CDR3 is 13 residues. The CDR3 sequence is CASSFGDNYGYTF. CDR3 DNA: TGTGCCAGCAGCTTCGGGGATAACTATGGCTACACCTTC.

V is TRBV19 and J is TRBJ1-2; 7 bases align to TRBD1. Germline CDR1 reads LNHDA; CDR2 reads SQIVND (reference sequence). The V gene end was trimmed by 3 bases and the J gene end by 4 bases; junction bases not matched to a gene: 11. The CDR3 is 16 residues long. CDR3 bases: TGTGCCAGTAGTATGGCATCGACAGGGCCCCTCTATGGCTACACCTTC. This encodes CASSMASTGPLYGYTF. The variable domain in full, completed from reference TRBV19 and TRBJ1-2, reads DGGITQSPKYLFRKEGQNVTLSCEQNLNHDAMYWYRQDPGQGLRLIYYSQIVNDFQKGDIAEGYSVSREKKESFPLTVTSAQKNPTAFYLCASSMASTGPLYGYTFGSGTRLTVV.

This clone occurred many times. The genes are TRBV19 and TRBJ2-7; 8 bases agree with TRBD1. After removal of 5 bases from V and 3 bases from J, the junction contained 6 bases not matched to a gene. From germline, CDR1 is LNHDA and CDR2 SQIVND (reference sequence). CDR3 size: 14 residues. CDR3 loop: CASSFGTGGYEQYF. The CDR3 DNA follows: TGTGCCAGTAGTTTTGGTACAGGGGGCTACGAGCAGTACTTC. Looking up the rest from reference TRBV19 and TRBJ2-7 gives the full variable domain: DGGITQSPKYLFRKEGQNVTLSCEQNLNHDAMYWYRQDPGQGLRLIYYSQIVNDFQKGDIAEGYSVSREKKESFPLTVTSAQKNPTAFYLCASSFGTGGYEQYFGPGTRLTVT.